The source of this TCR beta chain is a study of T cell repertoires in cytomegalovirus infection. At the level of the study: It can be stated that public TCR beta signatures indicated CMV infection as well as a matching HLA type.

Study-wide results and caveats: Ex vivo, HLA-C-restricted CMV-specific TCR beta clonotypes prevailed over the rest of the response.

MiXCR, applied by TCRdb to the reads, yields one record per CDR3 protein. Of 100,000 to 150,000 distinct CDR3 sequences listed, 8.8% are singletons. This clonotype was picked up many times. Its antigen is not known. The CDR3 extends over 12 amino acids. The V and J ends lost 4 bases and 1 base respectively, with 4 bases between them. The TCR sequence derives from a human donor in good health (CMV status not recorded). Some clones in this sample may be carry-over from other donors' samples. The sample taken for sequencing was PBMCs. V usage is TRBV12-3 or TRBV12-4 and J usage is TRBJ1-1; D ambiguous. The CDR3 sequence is CASSYPNTEAFF. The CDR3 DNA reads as TGTGCCAGCAGTTACCCGAACACTGAAGCTTTCTTT.